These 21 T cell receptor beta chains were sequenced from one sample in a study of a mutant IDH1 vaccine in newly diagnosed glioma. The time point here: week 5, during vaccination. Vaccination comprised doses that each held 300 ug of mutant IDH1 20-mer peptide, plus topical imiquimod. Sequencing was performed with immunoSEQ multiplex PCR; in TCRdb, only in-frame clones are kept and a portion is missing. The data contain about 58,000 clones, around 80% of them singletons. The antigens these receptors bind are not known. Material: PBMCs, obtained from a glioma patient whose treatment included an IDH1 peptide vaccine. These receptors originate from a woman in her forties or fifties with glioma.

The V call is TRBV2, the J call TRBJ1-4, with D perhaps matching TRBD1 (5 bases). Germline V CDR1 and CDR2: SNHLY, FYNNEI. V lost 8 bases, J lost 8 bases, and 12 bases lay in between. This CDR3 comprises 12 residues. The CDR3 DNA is TGTGCCAGCCGGGACTCAGGCGAAAAACTGTTTTTT. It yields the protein CASRDSGEKLFF.

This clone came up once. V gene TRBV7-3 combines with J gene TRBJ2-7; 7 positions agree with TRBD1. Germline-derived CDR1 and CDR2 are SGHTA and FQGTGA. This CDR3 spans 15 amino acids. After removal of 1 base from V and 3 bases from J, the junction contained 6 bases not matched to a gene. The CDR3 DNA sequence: TGTGCCAGCAGCTTAAACCTGGGACAGAACTACGAGCAGTACTTC. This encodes CASSLNLGQNYEQYF.

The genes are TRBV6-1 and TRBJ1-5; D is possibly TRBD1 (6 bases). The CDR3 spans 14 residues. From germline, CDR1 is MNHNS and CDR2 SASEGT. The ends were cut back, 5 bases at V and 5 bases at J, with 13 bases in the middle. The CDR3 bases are TGTGCCAGCAGTACCAAGGGGGGGGATCAGCCCCAGCATTTT. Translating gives CASSTKGGDQPQHF.

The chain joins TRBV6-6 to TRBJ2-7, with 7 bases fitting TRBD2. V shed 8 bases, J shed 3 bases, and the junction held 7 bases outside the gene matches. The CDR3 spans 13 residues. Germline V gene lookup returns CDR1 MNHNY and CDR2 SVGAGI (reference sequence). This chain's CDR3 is CASQAAGRYEQYF. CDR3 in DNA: TGTGCCAGCCAGGCAGCGGGGCGCTACGAGCAGTACTTC.

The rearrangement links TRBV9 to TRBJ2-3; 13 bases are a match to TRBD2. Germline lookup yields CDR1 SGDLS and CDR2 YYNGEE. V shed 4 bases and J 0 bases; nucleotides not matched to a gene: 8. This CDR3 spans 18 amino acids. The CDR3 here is CASSKRLAGGTSTDTQYF. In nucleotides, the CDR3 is TGTGCCAGCAGCAAGCGACTAGCGGGGGGCACTAGCACAGATACGCAGTATTTT.

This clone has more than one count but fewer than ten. CDR3 amino acids: CASSQGRVTEAFF. In DNA, the CDR3 is TGTGCCAGCAGTCAGGGTAGGGTCACTGAAGCTTTCTTT. The chain uses TRBV6-1 and TRBJ1-1; D perhaps matches TRBD1 (5 bases). Looked up from germline, CDR1 is MNHNS and CDR2 is SASEGT. V lost 5 bases and J lost 4, with 11 bases in between. This CDR3 is built from 13 residues.

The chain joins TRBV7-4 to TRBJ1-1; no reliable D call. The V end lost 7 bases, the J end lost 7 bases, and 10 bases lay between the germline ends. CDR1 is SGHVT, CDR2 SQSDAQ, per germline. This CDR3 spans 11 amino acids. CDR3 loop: CASTLRHEAFF. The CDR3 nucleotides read TGTGCCAGCACCCTGAGACATGAAGCTTTCTTT.

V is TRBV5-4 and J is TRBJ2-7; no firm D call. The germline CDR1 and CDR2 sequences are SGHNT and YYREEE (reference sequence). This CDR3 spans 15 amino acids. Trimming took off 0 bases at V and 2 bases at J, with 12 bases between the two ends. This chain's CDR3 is CASSLGHLSTYEQYF. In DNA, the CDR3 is TGTGCCAGCAGCTTGGGACATTTGTCGACCTACGAGCAGTACTTC.

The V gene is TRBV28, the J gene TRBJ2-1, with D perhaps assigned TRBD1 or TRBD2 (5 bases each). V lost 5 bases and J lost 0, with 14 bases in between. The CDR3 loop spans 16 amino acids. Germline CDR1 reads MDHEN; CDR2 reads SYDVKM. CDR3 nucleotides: TGTGCCAGCAGTCCGGGACGCCTGAGCTCCTACAATGAGCAGTTCTTC. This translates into CASSPGRLSSYNEQFF.

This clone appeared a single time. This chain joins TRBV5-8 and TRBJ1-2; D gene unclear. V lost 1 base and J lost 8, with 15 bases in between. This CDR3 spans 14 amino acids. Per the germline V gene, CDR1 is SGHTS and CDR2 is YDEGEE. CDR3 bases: TGTGCCAGCAGCTTGTTGCGGGATGCGGGGGGCTACACCTTC. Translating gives CASSLLRDAGGYTF.

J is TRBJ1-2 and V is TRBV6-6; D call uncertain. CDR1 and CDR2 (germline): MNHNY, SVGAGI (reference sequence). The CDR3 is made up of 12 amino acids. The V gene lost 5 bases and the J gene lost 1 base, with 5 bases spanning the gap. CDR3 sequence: CASSPGNYGYTF. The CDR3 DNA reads TGTGCCAGCAGTCCGGGTAACTATGGCTACACCTTC.

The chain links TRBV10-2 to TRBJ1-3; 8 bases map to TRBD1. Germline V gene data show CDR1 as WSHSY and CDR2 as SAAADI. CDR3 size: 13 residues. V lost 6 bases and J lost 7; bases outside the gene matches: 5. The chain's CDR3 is CASRVDRANTIYF. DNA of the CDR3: TGCGCCAGCAGAGTGGACAGGGCGAACACCATATATTTT.

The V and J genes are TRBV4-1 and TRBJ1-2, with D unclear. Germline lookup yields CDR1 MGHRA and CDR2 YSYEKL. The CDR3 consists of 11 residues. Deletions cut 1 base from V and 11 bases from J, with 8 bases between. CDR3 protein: CASSQAGVYTF. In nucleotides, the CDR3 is TGCGCCAGCAGCCAAGCTGGTGTGTACACCTTC.

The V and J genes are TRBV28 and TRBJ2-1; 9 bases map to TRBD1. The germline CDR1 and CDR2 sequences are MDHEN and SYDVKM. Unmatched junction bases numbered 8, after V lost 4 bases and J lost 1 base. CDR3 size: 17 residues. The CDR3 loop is CASSSSQGQGSYNEQFF. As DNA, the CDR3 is TGTGCCAGCAGTTCCTCCCAGGGACAGGGTTCCTACAATGAGCAGTTCTTC.

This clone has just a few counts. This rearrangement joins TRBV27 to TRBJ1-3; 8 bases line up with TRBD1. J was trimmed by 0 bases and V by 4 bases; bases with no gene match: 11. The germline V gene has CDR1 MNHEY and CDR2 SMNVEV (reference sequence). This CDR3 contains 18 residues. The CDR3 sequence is CASSSLPGTGRSGNTIYF. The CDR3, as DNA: TGTGCCAGCAGTTCCCTCCCCGGGACAGGCCGCTCTGGAAACACCATATATTTT.

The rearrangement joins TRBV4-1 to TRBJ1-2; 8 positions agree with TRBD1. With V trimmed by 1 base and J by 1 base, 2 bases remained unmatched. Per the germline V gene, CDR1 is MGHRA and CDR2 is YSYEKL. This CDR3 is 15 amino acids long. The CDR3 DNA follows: TGCGCCAGCAGCCAAGGGACAGGGAATAACTATGGCTACACCTTC. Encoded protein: CASSQGTGNNYGYTF.

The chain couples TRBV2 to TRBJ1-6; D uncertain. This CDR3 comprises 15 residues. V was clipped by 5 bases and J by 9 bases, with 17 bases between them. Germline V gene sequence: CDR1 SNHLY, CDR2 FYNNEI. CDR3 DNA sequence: TGTGCCAGCAGTCCCGGGCTACAGAGTCCTTCACCCCTCCACTTT. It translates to CASSPGLQSPSPLHF.

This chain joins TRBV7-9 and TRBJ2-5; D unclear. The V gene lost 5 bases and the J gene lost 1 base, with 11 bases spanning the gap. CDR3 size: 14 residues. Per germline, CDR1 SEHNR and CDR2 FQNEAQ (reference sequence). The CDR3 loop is CASSPRVTQETQYF. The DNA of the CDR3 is TGTGCCAGCAGCCCCCGGGTCACCCAAGAGACCCAGTACTTC.

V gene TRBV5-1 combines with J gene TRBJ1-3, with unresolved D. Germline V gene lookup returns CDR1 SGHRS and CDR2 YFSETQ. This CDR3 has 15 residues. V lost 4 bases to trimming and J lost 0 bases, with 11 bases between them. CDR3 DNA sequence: TGCGCCAGCAGCCCGGACTTTACCTCTGGAAACACCATATATTTT. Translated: CASSPDFTSGNTIYF.

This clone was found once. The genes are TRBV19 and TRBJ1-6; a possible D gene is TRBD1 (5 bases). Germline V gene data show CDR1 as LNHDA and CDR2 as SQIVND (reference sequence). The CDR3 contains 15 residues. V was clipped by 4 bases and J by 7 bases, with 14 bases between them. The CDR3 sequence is CASSKQGGTNSPLHF. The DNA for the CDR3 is TGTGCCAGTAGTAAGCAGGGAGGAACGAATTCACCCCTCCACTTT.

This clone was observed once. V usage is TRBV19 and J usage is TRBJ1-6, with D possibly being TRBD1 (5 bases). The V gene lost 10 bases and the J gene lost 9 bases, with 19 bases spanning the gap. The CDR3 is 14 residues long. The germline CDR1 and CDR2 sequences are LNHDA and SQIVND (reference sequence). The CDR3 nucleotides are TGTGCCACCCTTGAGGGGAGTCTCGGTTCACCCCTCCACTTT. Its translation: CATLEGSLGSPLHF.